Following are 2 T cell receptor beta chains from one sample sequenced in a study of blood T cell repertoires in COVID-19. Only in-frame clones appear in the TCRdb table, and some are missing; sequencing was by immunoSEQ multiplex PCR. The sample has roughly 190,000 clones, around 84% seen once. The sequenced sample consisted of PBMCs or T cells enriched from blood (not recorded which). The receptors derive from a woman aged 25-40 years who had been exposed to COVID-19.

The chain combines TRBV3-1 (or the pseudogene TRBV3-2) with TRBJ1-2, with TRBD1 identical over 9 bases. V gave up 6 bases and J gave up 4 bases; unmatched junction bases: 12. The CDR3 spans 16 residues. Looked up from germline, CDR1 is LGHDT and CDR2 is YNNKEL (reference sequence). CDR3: CASRPLTGGGGYGYTF. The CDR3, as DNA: TGTGCCAGCAGGCCCCTGACAGGGGGAGGAGGCTATGGCTACACCTTC.

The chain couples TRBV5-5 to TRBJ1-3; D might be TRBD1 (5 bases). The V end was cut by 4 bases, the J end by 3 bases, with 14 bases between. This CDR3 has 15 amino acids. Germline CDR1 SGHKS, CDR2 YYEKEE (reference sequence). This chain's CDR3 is CASSPHGGGGNTIYF. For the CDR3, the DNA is TGTGCCAGCAGCCCCCACGGGGGGGGTGGAAACACCATATATTTT. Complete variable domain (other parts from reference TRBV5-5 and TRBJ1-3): DAGVTQSPTHLIKTRGQQVTLRCSPISGHKSVSWYQQVLGQGPQFIFQYYEKEERGRGNFPDRFSARQFPNYSSELNVNALLLGDSALYLCASSPHGGGGNTIYFGEGSWLTVV.